One and the same sample provided the 13 T cell receptor beta chains below, sequenced in a study of lymphopenia after photon versus proton radiotherapy. Only in-frame clones appear in the TCRdb table, and some are missing; sequencing was by immunoSEQ multiplex PCR. The profile shows approximately 150,000 clones, about nine tenths of them singletons. The sequencing used peripheral blood, collected from a patient treated with photon-based radiotherapy. The receptors here all came from a man aged 50 or older with gastric cancer.

The chain links TRBV7-8 to TRBJ2-3, with D uncertain. This CDR3 spans 14 amino acids. CDR1 is SGHVS, CDR2 FQNEAQ, per germline. The ends were cut back, 7 bases at V and 4 bases at J, with 15 bases in the middle. As DNA, the CDR3 is TGTGCCAGCAAGGTGGATAGTTCTTCAGATACGCAGTATTTT. As protein: CASKVDSSSDTQYF.

The gene calls are TRBV7-9 and TRBJ1-2, with 7 bases aligning to TRBD1. V lost 3 bases to trimming and J lost 8 bases; unmatched junction nucleotides: 12. The germline V gene encodes CDR1 SEHNR and CDR2 FQNEAQ (reference sequence). The CDR3 loop spans 15 amino acids. CDR3 nucleotides: TGTGCCAGCAGCTTTACAGGGGCGGACCCCAGAGGCTACACCTTC. It codes for CASSFTGADPRGYTF.

Only a few counts were recorded for this clone. J is TRBJ1-2 and V is TRBV19, with TRBD1 matching 8 bases. The germline gives CDR1 LNHDA, CDR2 SQIVND (reference sequence). The V segment lost 3 bases and the J segment 5 bases; nucleotides outside the gene matches: 8. The CDR3 spans 15 residues. Here the CDR3 DNA reads TGTGCCAGTAGTATTGAAGCCGGACAGGGATATGGCTACACCTTC. It specifies CASSIEAGQGYGYTF.

This clone was counted only a few times. The chain is built from TRBV4-2 and TRBJ1-5, with D unclear. Per germline, CDR1 LGHNA and CDR2 YNFKEQ. Trimming cost V 3 bases and J 0 bases, with 15 bases left between them. The CDR3 consists of 17 residues. For the CDR3, the DNA is TGTGCCAGCAGCCAGGAGACGGCTGCCGGTAGCAATCAGCCCCAGCATTTT. Its protein is CASSQETAAGSNQPQHF.

Only one count was recorded for this clone. The chain joins TRBV5-4 to TRBJ2-3; 7 positions match TRBD2. Losses at the gene ends were 1 base for V and 5 bases for J; bases not matched to a gene: 4. CDR3 size: 14 residues. Germline CDR1 reads SGHNT; CDR2 reads YYREEE (reference sequence). CDR3 sequence reads: CASSLREGQDTQYF. The CDR3 DNA sequence: TGTGCCAGCAGCTTGAGGGAGGGCCAAGATACGCAGTATTTT.

The rearrangement links TRBV4-1 to TRBJ2-3, with D unresolved. The CDR3 is 13 amino acids. CDR1 MGHRA and CDR2 YSYEKL come from the germline V gene. The germline V and J ends were trimmed by 1 base and 0 bases, with 2 bases remaining between them. In DNA form, the CDR3 reads TGCGCCAGCAGCCAAGGAAGCACAGATACGCAGTATTTT. Residues: CASSQGSTDTQYF.

V and J are TRBV27 and TRBJ1-5; D ambiguous. The CDR3 length is 14 residues. The germline V and J ends were trimmed by 5 bases and 3 bases, with 11 bases remaining between them. Germline V gene sequence: CDR1 MNHEY, CDR2 SMNVEV (reference sequence). The CDR3 spells CASSIKGVNQPQHF. The CDR3 nucleotides read TGTGCCAGCAGTATCAAGGGAGTCAATCAGCCCCAGCATTTT.

In this sample, this clone turned up once. V and J are TRBV28 and TRBJ2-5; unclear D gene. The CDR3 extends over 15 amino acids. The germline gives CDR1 MDHEN, CDR2 SYDVKM. V lost 3 bases and J 4 bases, leaving 15 bases between the germline ends. CDR3 DNA: TGTGCCAGCAGTTTTGTAGCAGGAGATTCAGAGACCCAGTACTTC. Translation gives CASSFVAGDSETQYF.

The chain employs TRBV4-1 and TRBJ2-1; 7 bases are shared with TRBD2. After removal of 1 base from V and 7 bases from J, the junction contained 4 bases not matched to a gene. This CDR3 has 14 residues. Germline V gene data show CDR1 as MGHRA and CDR2 as YSYEKL. CDR3 nucleotides: TGCGCCAGCAGCCAAGGGCTAGCGGAAAATGAGCAGTTCTTC. Protein: CASSQGLAENEQFF.

CDR3: CASSLLAGGPGEQFF. The DNA of the CDR3 is TGTGCCAGCAGCTTACTAGCGGGAGGGCCGGGTGAGCAGTTCTTC. The rearrangement uses TRBV11-3 and TRBJ2-1; 12 bases agree with TRBD2. Germline lookup yields CDR1 SGHNT and CDR2 YENEEA. The V segment lost 2 bases and the J segment 9 bases; nucleotides outside the gene matches: 5. The CDR3 is made up of 15 amino acids.

The chain recombines TRBV9 with TRBJ2-5; D not certain. This CDR3 is built from 16 residues. Germline V CDR1 and CDR2: SGDLS, YYNGEE. The V gene lost 0 bases and the J gene lost 5 bases, with 17 bases spanning the gap. CDR3 sequence (DNA): TGTGCCAGCAGCGTAGGAGGTAGCAGTGGGATGGAGACCCAGTACTTC. This encodes CASSVGGSSGMETQYF.

J is TRBJ1-2 and V is TRBV4-1, with D perhaps matching TRBD1 (5 bases). With 4 bases removed from V and 1 base from J, the gap between germline ends came to 13 bases. The CDR3 is 15 residues long. CDR1 is MGHRA, CDR2 YSYEKL, per germline. The CDR3 spells CASSRQLDVNYGYTF. The CDR3 coding sequence is TGCGCCAGCAGCCGACAGCTCGACGTTAACTATGGCTACACCTTC.

This clone turned up a few times. This chain links TRBV19 with TRBJ1-1; D call uncertain. The CDR3 spans 14 residues. Germline assignment: CDR1 LNHDA and CDR2 SQIVND (reference sequence). Trimming took 8 bases from V and 7 from J, leaving 20 bases between them. The CDR3 loop reads CASENSGVVGEAFF. In nucleotides, the CDR3 is TGTGCCAGTGAGAACAGTGGAGTTGTGGGTGAAGCTTTCTTT.